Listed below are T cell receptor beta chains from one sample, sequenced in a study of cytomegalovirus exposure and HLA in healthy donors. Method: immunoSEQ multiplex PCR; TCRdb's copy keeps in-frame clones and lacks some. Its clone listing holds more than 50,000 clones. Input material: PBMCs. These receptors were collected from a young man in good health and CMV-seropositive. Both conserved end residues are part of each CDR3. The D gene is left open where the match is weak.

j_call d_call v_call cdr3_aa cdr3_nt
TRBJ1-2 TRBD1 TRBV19 CASSIGSGGVKYGYTF TGTGCCAGTAGTATTGGATCAGGGGGCGTGAAATATGGCTACACCTTC
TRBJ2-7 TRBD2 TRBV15 CATSGTSLGSYEQYF TGTGCCACCAGTGGGACTAGTTTGGGATCCTACGAGCAGTACTTC
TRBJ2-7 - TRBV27 CASSLGGRSEQYF TGTGCCAGCAGTTTGGGGGGTCGGTCCGAGCAGTACTTC
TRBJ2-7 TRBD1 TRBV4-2 CASSVGDRSYEQYF TGTGCCAGCAGCGTAGGGGACAGATCCTACGAGCAGTACTTC
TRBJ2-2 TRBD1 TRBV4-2 CASSPTGTGWAGELFF TGTGCCAGCAGCCCAACCGGGACAGGGTGGGCCGGGGAGCTGTTTTTT
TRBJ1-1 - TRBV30 CAWSVGVRPANTEAFF TGTGCCTGGAGTGTAGGAGTAAGGCCGGCGAACACTGAAGCTTTCTTT
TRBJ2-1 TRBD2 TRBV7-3 CASSLSSGGYNEQFF TGTGCCAGCAGCTTAAGCAGCGGGGGTTACAATGAGCAGTTCTTC
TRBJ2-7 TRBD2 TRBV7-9 CASSFKSGRSYEQYF TGTGCCAGCAGCTTCAAAAGCGGGAGATCCTACGAGCAGTACTTC
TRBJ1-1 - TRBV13 CASSRTANTEAFF TGTGCCAGCAGCCGGACAGCGAACACTGAAGCTTTCTTT
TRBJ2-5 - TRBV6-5 CASLGQFQETQYF TGTGCCAGTCTAGGACAGTTTCAAGAGACCCAGTACTTC
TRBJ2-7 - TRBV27 CASSFFGPYEQYF TGTGCCAGCAGTTTCTTTGGCCCCTACGAGCAGTACTTC
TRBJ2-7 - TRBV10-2 CASSETGLSYEQYF TGCGCCAGCAGTGAGACAGGGTTGAGCTACGAGCAGTACTTC
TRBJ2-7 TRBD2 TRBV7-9 CASSLMPVAGVDEQYF TGTGCCAGCAGCTTAATGCCCGTAGCGGGGGTCGACGAGCAGTACTTC
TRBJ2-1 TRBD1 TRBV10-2 CASSDRGGYNEQFF TGCGCCAGCTCTGACAGGGGGGGCTACAATGAGCAGTTCTTC
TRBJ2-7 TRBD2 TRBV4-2 CASSQEGPGLAAYEQYF TGTGCCAGCAGCCAAGAAGGTCCGGGACTAGCGGCCTACGAGCAGTACTTC
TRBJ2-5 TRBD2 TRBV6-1 CASTGLAGGGETQYF TGTGCCAGCACCGGACTAGCGGGAGGAGGTGAGACCCAGTACTTC
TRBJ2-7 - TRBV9 CASSVYEEGYEQYF TGTGCCAGCAGCGTATATGAGGAGGGCTACGAGCAGTACTTC
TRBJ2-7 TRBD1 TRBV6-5 CASTRGQGAPEQYF TGTGCCAGCACCAGAGGACAGGGGGCCCCCGAGCAGTACTTC
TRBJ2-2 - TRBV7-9 CASSHPEWTGTGELFF TGTGCCAGCAGCCACCCGGAATGGACTGGGACCGGGGAGCTGTTTTTT
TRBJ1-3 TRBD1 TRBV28 CASSLRTGLNTIYF TGTGCCAGCAGTCTTCGGACAGGCTTAAACACCATATATTTT
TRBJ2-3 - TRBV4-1 CASSVPSQGRTTSTDTQYF TGCGCCAGCAGCGTCCCGAGCCAGGGACGGACTACTAGCACAGATACGCAGTATTTT
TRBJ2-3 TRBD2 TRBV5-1 CASSITSGSASGTDTQYF TGCGCCAGCAGCATAACTAGCGGGAGTGCTTCCGGCACAGATACGCAGTATTTT
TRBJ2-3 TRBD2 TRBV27 CASSLAGGQTQYF TGTGCCAGCAGTTTGGCGGGAGGACAGACGCAGTATTTT
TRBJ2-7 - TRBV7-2 CASSKRTVSYEQYF TGTGCCAGCAGCAAGAGGACAGTCTCCTACGAGCAGTACTTC
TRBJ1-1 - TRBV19 CASSLHNGRTTEAFF TGTGCCAGTAGTCTTCATAACGGGAGGACCACTGAAGCTTTCTTT
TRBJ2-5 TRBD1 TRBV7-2 CASSRQGGQETQYF TGTGCCAGCAGCAGACAGGGGGGGCAAGAGACCCAGTACTTC
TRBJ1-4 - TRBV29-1 CSVEGGNEKLFF TGCAGCGTTGAGGGGGGGAATGAAAAACTGTTTTTT
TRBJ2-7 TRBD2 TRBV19 CASSIASGLRNEQYF TGTGCCAGTAGTATAGCTAGCGGGTTAAGGAACGAGCAGTACTTC
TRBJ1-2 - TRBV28 CASHITLGGGYTF TGTGCCAGCCATATAACGCTGGGGGGTGGCTACACCTTC
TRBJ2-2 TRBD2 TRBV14 CASSRLAGLNTGELFF TGTGCCAGCAGTCGACTAGCGGGCCTCAACACCGGGGAGCTGTTTTTT
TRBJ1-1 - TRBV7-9 CASSRTDGPRAFF TGTGCCAGCAGCCGAACTGATGGGCCAAGGGCTTTCTTT
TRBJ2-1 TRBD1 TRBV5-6 CASSPRTGTGFIEQFF TGTGCCAGCAGCCCAAGGACCGGGACAGGGTTTATTGAGCAGTTCTTC
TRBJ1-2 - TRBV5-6 CASSTDTYYGYTF TGTGCCAGCAGCACTGACACCTATTATGGCTACACTTTC
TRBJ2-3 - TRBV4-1 CASSRESGDTQYF TGCGCCAGCAGTCGGGAGTCTGGAGATACGCAGTATTTT
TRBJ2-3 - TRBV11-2 CASSQTTGTDTQYF TGTGCCAGCAGCCAGACGACTGGCACAGATACGCAGTATTTT
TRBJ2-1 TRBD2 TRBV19 CASSMLEASGRWPTGEQFF TGTGCCAGTAGTATGTTAGAGGCTAGCGGGAGATGGCCGACGGGCGAGCAGTTCTTC
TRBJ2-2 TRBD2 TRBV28 CASRGGLAGSYNTGELFF TGTGCCAGCAGGGGGGGACTAGCGGGAAGTTATAACACCGGGGAGCTGTTTTTT
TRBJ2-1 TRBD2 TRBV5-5 CASSLRASGNNEQFF TGTGCCAGCAGCCTGCGGGCTAGCGGGAACAATGAGCAGTTCTTC
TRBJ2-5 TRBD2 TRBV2 CASSEVSGLAGGPQETQYF TGTGCCAGCAGTGAAGTGTCGGGACTAGCGGGAGGACCCCAAGAGACCCAGTACTTC
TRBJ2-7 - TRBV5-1 CASSLTTNRAVDYEQYF TGCGCCAGCAGCTTAACTACTAACAGGGCTGTAGACTACGAGCAGTACTTC
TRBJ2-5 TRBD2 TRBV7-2 CASSLGLAGETQYF TGTGCCAGCAGTCTGGGACTAGCGGGAGAGACCCAGTACTTC
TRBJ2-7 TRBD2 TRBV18 CASSPVVAGSYEQYF TGTGCCAGCTCACCGGTGGTAGCGGGATCCTACGAGCAGTACTTC
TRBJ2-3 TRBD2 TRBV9 CASSVATLAGGTASTDTQYF TGTGCCAGCAGCGTAGCAACCTTAGCGGGAGGAACCGCTAGCACAGATACGCAGTATTTT
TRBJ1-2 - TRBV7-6 CASSPSGRGYGYTF TGTGCCAGCAGCCCCAGCGGCAGGGGCTATGGCTACACCTTC
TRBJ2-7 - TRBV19 CASSMVGVAYEQYF TGTGCCAGTAGTATGGTCGGGGTTGCCTACGAGCAGTACTTC
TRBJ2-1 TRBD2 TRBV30 CAWSVSGSQQFF TGTGCCTGGAGTGTTAGCGGGAGTCAGCAGTTCTTC
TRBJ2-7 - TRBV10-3 CAISESWGTNSYEQYF TGTGCCATCAGTGAGTCCTGGGGGACAAATTCCTACGAGCAGTACTTC
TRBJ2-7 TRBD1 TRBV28 CASRLTGGLPYEQYF TGTGCCAGCAGACTTACAGGGGGCCTTCCCTACGAGCAGTACTTC
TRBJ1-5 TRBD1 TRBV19 CASTGQGMVDQPQHF TGTGCCAGTACCGGACAGGGGATGGTAGATCAGCCCCAGCATTTT
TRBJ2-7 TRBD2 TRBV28 CASSIGLAGAAYEQYF TGTGCCAGCAGTATCGGACTAGCGGGGGCCGCCTACGAGCAGTACTTC
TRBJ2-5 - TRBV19 CASTGGTLQETQYF TGTGCCAGTACCGGAGGGACCCTTCAAGAGACCCAGTACTTC
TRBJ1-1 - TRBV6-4 CASGAPMNTEAFF TGTGCCAGTGGGGCACCCATGAACACTGAAGCTTTCTTT
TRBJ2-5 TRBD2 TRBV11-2 CASSFGNFLAGGLEETQYF TGTGCCAGCAGTTTCGGAAACTTTTTAGCGGGAGGCCTTGAAGAGACCCAGTACTTC
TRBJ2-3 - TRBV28 CASGGERPDTQYF TGTGCCAGCGGTGGGGAGCGCCCCGATACGCAGTATTTT
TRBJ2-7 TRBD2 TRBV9 CASSVTSGRDYEQYF TGTGCCAGCAGCGTAACTAGCGGGAGAGATTACGAGCAGTACTTC
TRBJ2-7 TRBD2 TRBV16 CASSSRLAGYGEQYF TGTGCCAGCAGCTCCCGACTAGCAGGTTACGGCGAGCAGTACTTC
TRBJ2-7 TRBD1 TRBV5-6 CASSPGTGEQYF TGTGCCAGCAGCCCCGGGACAGGGGAGCAGTACTTC